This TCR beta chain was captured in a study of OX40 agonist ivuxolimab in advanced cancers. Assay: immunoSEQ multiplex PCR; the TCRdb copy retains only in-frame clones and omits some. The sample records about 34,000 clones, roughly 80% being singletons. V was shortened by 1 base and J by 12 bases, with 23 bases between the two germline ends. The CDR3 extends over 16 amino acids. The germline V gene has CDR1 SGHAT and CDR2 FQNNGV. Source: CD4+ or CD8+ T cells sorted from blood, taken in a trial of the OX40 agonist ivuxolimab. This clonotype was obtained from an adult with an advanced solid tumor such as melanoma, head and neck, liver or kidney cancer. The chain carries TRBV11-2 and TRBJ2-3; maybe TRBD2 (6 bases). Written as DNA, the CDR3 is TGTGCCAGCAGCTTAGGGGGCGGGGACCCGACCAGGACCCAGTATTTT. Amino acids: CASSLGGGDPTRTQYF.